The rows below give T cell receptor beta chains drawn from one sample of a study of PD-1 blockade in mismatch repair-deficient tumors. TCRdb keeps only in-frame clones here, not all; method: immunoSEQ multiplex PCR. The table records nearly 25,000 clones, 75% to 85% of them present only once. Material: peripheral blood, obtained 12 weeks after starting pembrolizumab. These TCRs come from an adult with mismatch repair-deficient cancer. The conserved cysteine and the conserved F or W are not part of the CDR3 here.

cdr3_aa cdr3_length v_call
ASSLEGRGSNEKLF 14 TRBV5-4
ASSEYAGFGYT 11 TRBV25-1
ASSSQGGQPQH 11 TRBV7-2
ASSSAGQQAGYT 12 TRBV5-5
ASTLQGAPTEAF 12 TRBV2
ASSSGTSTDTQY 12 TRBV7-6
ASSDQAGGVDTQY 13 TRBV6-1
ASSQRGRGNTQY 12 TRBV14
ASSLRQGAGTGELF 14 TRBV14
ASSLGSSGSQTQY 13 TRBV7-2
ASSWGWRGLSTDTQY 15 TRBV5-1
ASSQWLDRGATHEQF 15 TRBV4-2
ASSLETGSDTQY 12 TRBV7-7
ASSLGQGNEKLF 12 TRBV5-1
ASSLGDYEQY 10 TRBV7-9
ASSFTGSGQPQH 12 TRBV7-9
ASSFASRRGADTQY 14 TRBV7-2
ASSLVGPDGSETQY 14 TRBV27